The 27 T cell receptor beta chains in this list originate from one sample, sequenced in a study of shared clonotypes between healthy human individuals. Method: immunoSEQ multiplex PCR; TCRdb's copy keeps in-frame clones and lacks some. The repertoire holds about 2.1 million clones, with over 85% as singletons. In the naive CD8 group, cells lacked CD45RO and were positively selected for CCR7, so terminally differentiated effector memory CD45RA+ cells were left out. Sequences were obtained from naive CD8+ T cells from PBMCs. Every receptor here comes from a man younger than 30 in good health. Some clones in this sample may be carry-over from other donors' samples.

The rearrangement uses TRBV6-6 and TRBJ1-1, with 8 bases aligning to TRBD1. The CDR3 loop spans 13 amino acids. V dropped 4 bases and J dropped 6; count of bases not matched to a gene: 4. CDR1 is MNHNY, CDR2 SVGAGI, per germline (reference sequence). Written as DNA, the CDR3 is TGTGCCAGCAGTTCGATGACAGGGGCTGAAGCTTTCTTT. Amino acid sequence: CASSSMTGAEAFF.

The chain joins TRBV4-3 to TRBJ2-5; 7 bases are shared with TRBD1. Per the germline V gene, CDR1 is LGHNA and CDR2 is YSLEER. The CDR3 runs 15 residues. Trimming removed 1 base from V and 2 bases from J; junction bases left unmatched: 4. The CDR3 protein is CASSQGRGRQETQYF. DNA of the CDR3: TGCGCCAGCAGCCAAGGAAGGGGGCGGCAAGAGACCCAGTACTTC.

To note about this clone: This sample includes further DNA sequences coding for the same CDR3. This chain links TRBV29-1 with TRBJ2-7; D is perhaps TRBD1 or TRBD2 (5 bases each). This CDR3 has 13 amino acids. Trimming took off 0 bases at V and 2 bases at J, with 8 bases between the two ends. Germline CDR1 SQVTM, CDR2 ANQGSEA. Here the CDR3 reads CSVEEGTPYEQYF. Written as DNA, the CDR3 is TGCAGCGTTGAAGAGGGGACCCCCTACGAGCAGTACTTC.

The gene calls are TRBV11-2 and TRBJ1-3, with D unclear. The CDR3 is made up of 15 amino acids. V lost 2 bases to trimming and J lost 0 bases, with 8 bases between them. The V gene's germline CDR1 is SGHAT and CDR2 FQNNGV. The CDR3 protein is CASSLSPLSGNTIYF. CDR3 bases: TGTGCCAGCAGCTTATCCCCCCTCTCTGGAAACACCATATATTTT.

The CDR3 loop reads CASSAIYSNQPQHF. The CDR3 DNA reads TGTGCCAGCAGCGCGATATATAGCAATCAGCCCCAGCATTTT. This chain links TRBV7-8 with TRBJ1-5; D remains unclear. V lost 5 bases to trimming and J lost 0 bases, with 8 bases between them. The CDR3 spans 14 residues. Per germline, CDR1 SGHVS and CDR2 FQNEAQ.

This clone has a single count. Other DNA sequences in the sample encode the same CDR3. V gene TRBV9 combines with J gene TRBJ1-2; D might be TRBD1 (5 bases). V was cut by 0 bases and J by 7 bases, with 10 bases left in between. Germline values: CDR1 SGDLS, CDR2 YYNGEE. CDR3 length: 13 amino acids. The CDR3 sequence is CASSVGGSGGYTF. In DNA form, the CDR3 reads TGTGCCAGCAGCGTAGGGGGCTCCGGTGGCTACACCTTC.

This chain uses TRBV6-1 with TRBJ2-7, with 11 bases lining up with TRBD2. Germline CDR1 reads MNHNS; CDR2 reads SASEGT. This CDR3 is built from 15 residues. With 3 bases clipped from V and 4 bases from J, the junction kept 5 bases outside the gene matches. CDR3: CASSEWLAGGYEQYF. For the CDR3, the DNA is TGTGCCAGCAGTGAGTGGTTAGCGGGAGGGTACGAGCAGTACTTC.

The chain links TRBV9 to TRBJ2-7; perhaps TRBD2 as D (6 bases). Germline V CDR1 and CDR2: SGDLS, YYNGEE. The CDR3 spans 15 residues. V gave up 1 base and J gave up 5 bases, with 16 bases separating them. CDR3 nucleotide sequence: TGTGCCAGCAGCGTAAACCGTAGCGGTTGGAACGAGCAGTACTTC. It codes for CASSVNRSGWNEQYF.

Remarks on this clone: The same CDR3 can be traced to other DNA sequences in this sample. The rearrangement uses TRBV18 and TRBJ2-4; D not resolved. CDR1 is KGHSH, CDR2 LQKENI, per germline. V lost 0 bases, J lost 0 bases, and 3 bases lay in between. The CDR3 spans 14 residues. CDR3 protein: CASSPPLAKNIQYF. The CDR3 region has the DNA TGTGCCAGCTCACCACCTTTAGCCAAAAACATTCAGTACTTC.

This clone was counted once. The gene calls are TRBV7-9 and TRBJ1-2; D is uncertain. There are 15 residues in the CDR3. CDR1 is SEHNR and CDR2 is FQNEAQ in the germline V gene (reference sequence). The V and J ends lost 5 bases and 0 bases respectively, with 13 bases between them. CDR3 in amino acids: CASSTPNEANYGYTF. In nucleotides, the CDR3 is TGTGCCAGCAGCACACCCAATGAAGCTAACTATGGCTACACCTTC.

With regard to this clone: Given a much more abundant clone one base away, this may be a read error. Other DNA sequences within the sample encode an identical CDR3. The chain has TRBV5-1 and TRBJ1-1; D unresolved. The V gene's germline CDR1 is SGHRS and CDR2 YFSETQ. Trimming removed 0 bases at V and 0 bases at J, with 3 bases between. The CDR3 is made up of 13 amino acids. The CDR3 loop is CASSLGVNTEAFF. The CDR3 bases are TGCGCCAGCAGCTTGGGGGTGAACACTGAAGCTTTCTTT.

The chain couples TRBV10-2 to TRBJ1-2, with 11 bases lining up with TRBD1. The CDR3 extends over 16 amino acids. J lost 8 bases, V lost 0 bases, and 8 bases had no gene match. Germline V gives CDR1 WSHSY, CDR2 SAAADI. The CDR3 nucleotides read TGCGCCAGCAGTGAGTCGAGGACAGGGGGCATTGGAGGCTACACCTTC. As protein: CASSESRTGGIGGYTF.

The rearrangement joins TRBV10-2 to TRBJ1-2; no clear D gene. V lost 7 bases and J lost 2, with 11 bases in between. Germline V gives CDR1 WSHSY, CDR2 SAAADI. The CDR3 runs 13 residues. The CDR3 DNA follows: TGCGCCAGCACCGGGTCGCTGAACTATGGCTACACCTTC. Protein: CASTGSLNYGYTF.

The chain is built from TRBV28 and TRBJ1-2; TRBD1 is a possible D gene (6 bases). The V gene lost 3 bases and the J gene lost 8 bases, with 10 bases spanning the gap. This CDR3 region has 12 residues. Germline loops: CDR1 MDHEN, CDR2 SYDVKM. The CDR3 nucleotides read TGTGCCAGCAGTTTTTACAGGGCGGGCTACACCTTC. This encodes CASSFYRAGYTF.

J is TRBJ2-5 and V is TRBV9; D tentatively fits TRBD1 or TRBD2 (5 bases each). CDR3 size: 14 residues. Germline CDR1 is SGDLS and CDR2 is YYNGEE. The ends were cut back, 3 bases at V and 2 bases at J, with 11 bases in the middle. CDR3 residues: CASSAPGPQETQYF. The CDR3 DNA follows: TGTGCCAGCAGCGCACCGGGACCACAAGAGACCCAGTACTTC. The full variable domain, in which reference TRBV9 and TRBJ2-5 provide the parts outside the CDR3, is DSGVTQTPKHLITATGQRVTLRCSPRSGDLSVYWYQQSLDQGLQFLIQYYNGEERAKGNILERFSAQQFPDLHSELNLSSLELGDSALYFCASSAPGPQETQYFGPGTRLLVL.

This chain links TRBV27 with TRBJ2-7; D possibly corresponds to TRBD1 (6 bases). CDR3 length equals 15 residues. Germline CDR1 is MNHEY and CDR2 is SMNVEV (reference sequence). Trimming cost V 5 bases and J 2 bases, with 16 bases left between them. The CDR3 DNA reads TGTGCCAGCAGTCCCCGGCTGGGGGCTACCTACGAGCAGTACTTC. Translating gives CASSPRLGATYEQYF.

The count of this clone is one. The rearrangement joins TRBV7-8 to TRBJ2-3, with unresolved D. The CDR3 has 15 amino acids. Germline values: CDR1 SGHVS, CDR2 FQNEAQ. V lost 3 bases to trimming and J lost 2 bases, with 12 bases between them. CDR3 loop: CASSFGMPHTDTQYF. DNA of the CDR3: TGTGCCAGCAGCTTTGGAATGCCCCACACAGATACGCAGTATTTT. The entire variable domain, with the rest obtained from reference TRBV7-8 and TRBJ2-3, is as follows: GAGVSQSPRYKVAKRGQDVALRCDPISGHVSLFWYQQALGQGPEFLTYFQNEAQLDKSGLPSDRFFAERPEGSVSTLKIQRTQQEDSAVYLCASSFGMPHTDTQYFGPGTRLTVL.

The chain is built from TRBV9 and TRBJ2-1, with a weak D call TRBD2 (6 bases). Trimming left V 4 bases short and J 6 bases short, with 14 bases between. Germline V gene data show CDR1 as SGDLS and CDR2 as YYNGEE. This CDR3 spans 14 amino acids. This chain's CDR3 is CASSPRGRSNEQFF. CDR3 DNA sequence: TGTGCCAGCAGCCCTCGGGGGAGGAGCAATGAGCAGTTCTTC.

The chain has TRBV10-3 and TRBJ2-7, with D possibly TRBD2 on 6 matching bases. CDR1 ENHRY and CDR2 SYGVKD come from the germline V gene. With 7 bases removed from V and 4 bases from J, the gap between germline ends came to 8 bases. This CDR3 comprises 11 residues. This chain's CDR3 is CAIKTSYEQYF. The CDR3 DNA sequence: TGTGCCATCAAGACTAGTTACGAGCAGTACTTC.

The V call is TRBV27, the J call TRBJ2-1; 11 nucleotides line up with TRBD1. The CDR3 length is 17 residues. V shed 4 bases, J shed 5 bases, and the junction held 10 bases outside the gene matches. Germline lookup yields CDR1 MNHEY and CDR2 SMNVEV (reference sequence). Written as DNA, the CDR3 is TGTGCCAGCAGTTCACCTAACGGACAGGGGGCCCACAATGAGCAGTTCTTC. Amino acids: CASSSPNGQGAHNEQFF.

This chain links TRBV10-3 with TRBJ2-7, with D perhaps being TRBD1 or TRBD2 (5 bases each). There are 13 residues in the CDR3. Trimming took off 6 bases at V and 6 bases at J, with 15 bases between the two ends. Germline CDR1 is ENHRY and CDR2 is SYGVKD. CDR3 region: CAIRTENGAEQYF. In DNA form, the CDR3 reads TGTGCCATCAGGACAGAAAACGGGGCCGAGCAGTACTTC.

V usage is TRBV6-5 and J usage is TRBJ2-7, with D possibly TRBD1 on 6 matching bases. This CDR3 is 14 amino acids long. The V end lost 2 bases, the J end lost 4 bases, and 12 bases lay between the germline ends. The V gene's germline CDR1 is MNHEY and CDR2 SVGAGI. As DNA, the CDR3 is TGTGCCAGCAGTTACGGACAGAACGGTTACGAGCAGTACTTC. It specifies CASSYGQNGYEQYF.

CDR3 sequence reads: CASGRDEQYF. The DNA for the CDR3 is TGTGCCAGCGGGAGGGACGAGCAGTACTTC. This chain joins TRBV13 and TRBJ2-7, with 7 bases lining up with TRBD2. The CDR3 loop spans 10 amino acids. V trimming: 8 bases; J trimming: 5 bases; junction bases outside the gene matches: 0. Germline V gives CDR1 PRHDT, CDR2 FYEKMQ (reference sequence). Full variable domain (outside the CDR3, taken from reference TRBV13 and TRBJ2-7): AAGVIQSPRHLIKEKRETATLKCYPIPRHDTVYWYQQGPGQDPQFLISFYEKMQSDKGSIPDRFSAQQFSDYHSELNMSSLELGDSALYFCASGRDEQYFGPGTRLTVT.

The genes are TRBV5-4 and TRBJ1-1, with TRBD1 identical over 7 bases. The CDR3 spans 14 residues. The germline V gene encodes CDR1 SGHNT and CDR2 YYREEE (reference sequence). V shed 0 bases and J 4 bases; nucleotides not matched to a gene: 3. CDR3 protein: CASSLDRGVTEAFF. The CDR3 DNA reads as TGTGCCAGCAGCTTGGACAGGGGAGTCACTGAAGCTTTCTTT. Full variable domain (outside the CDR3, taken from reference TRBV5-4 and TRBJ1-1): ETGVTQSPTHLIKTRGQQVTLRCSSQSGHNTVSWYQQALGQGPQFIFQYYREEENGRGNFPPRFSGLQFPNYSSELNVNALELDDSALYLCASSLDRGVTEAFFGQGTRLTVV.

Details on this clone: The same CDR3 is also encoded by other DNA sequences in this sample. CDR3 DNA: TGTGCCAGCAGTTTAGTACAGGGTGGGGAAAAACTGTTTTTT. Amino acid sequence: CASSLVQGGEKLFF. The chain combines TRBV27 with TRBJ1-4; D perhaps matches TRBD1 (6 bases). The CDR3 has 14 residues. Germline V gene sequence: CDR1 MNHEY, CDR2 SMNVEV (reference sequence). Trimming removed 2 bases at V and 8 bases at J, with 12 bases between.

This clone showed up just once. V usage is TRBV27 and J usage is TRBJ2-1; TRBD1 aligns across 9 bases. The CDR3 length is 15 residues. J was trimmed by 6 bases and V by 4 bases; bases with no gene match: 7. CDR1 is MNHEY, CDR2 SMNVEV, per germline (reference sequence). CDR3 DNA sequence: TGTGCCAGCAGTTCTACCGGGACAGGGATCAATGAGCAGTTCTTC. Protein sequence: CASSSTGTGINEQFF.

The gene calls are TRBV27 and TRBJ2-7; a possible D gene is TRBD2 (6 bases). The CDR3 spans 16 residues. Per the germline V gene, CDR1 is MNHEY and CDR2 is SMNVEV (reference sequence). The germline V and J ends were trimmed by 5 bases and 1 base, with 18 bases remaining between them. The CDR3 nucleotides read TGTGCCAGCAGTCCACGCGGGACGGACGTATCCTACGAGCAGTACTTC. Translated: CASSPRGTDVSYEQYF.